These 24 T cell receptor beta chains came from one sample sequenced in a study of human T cells and chemical hapten exposure. TCRdb fed the 5' RACE reads into MiXCR, producing one record per CDR3 protein. In the table there are about 140,000 distinct CDR3 sequences, 3.5% to 5% of which are singletons. The authors' total RNA extraction used unfractionated whole blood. Every receptor here comes from a female donor in good health.

To note about this clonotype: One base away lies a much larger clone, so this may be a sequencing read error. This chain links TRBV20-1 with TRBJ2-5; D is perhaps TRBD2 (6 bases). The CDR3 covers 13 residues. CDR1 and CDR2 from the germline V gene are DFQATT and SNEGSKA (reference sequence). CDR3: CSARDIRRETQHF. CDR3 bases: TGCAGTGCTAGAGATATCAGGAGGGAGACCCAGCACTTC.

This clonotype was picked up many times. The V gene is TRBV2, the J gene TRBJ1-6; 7 nucleotides agree with TRBD1. Germline CDR1 reads SNHLY; CDR2 reads FYNNEI. J lost 9 bases, V lost 9 bases, and 11 bases had no gene match. CDR3 length: 14 amino acids. Written as DNA, the CDR3 is TGTGCCAGACAGGGGACGGCGGGGTTTTCACCCCTCCACTTT. It codes for CARQGTAGFSPLHF.

There are many counts of this clonotype. The chain employs TRBV6-2 or TRBV6-3 and TRBJ1-1; D ambiguous. This CDR3 contains 14 residues. Trimming pared 0 bases from V and 4 bases from J, leaving 9 bases between. Germline CDR1 and CDR2: MNHEY and SVGEGT. Written as DNA, the CDR3 is TGTGCCAGCAGTTACTCTACCGAGGGCACTGAAGCTTTCTTT. Amino acids: CASSYSTEGTEAFF.

At least ten counts were recorded for this clonotype. This chain connects TRBV7-2 to TRBJ1-2, with 9 bases matching TRBD1. The CDR3 contains 15 residues. Germline V gene data show CDR1 as SGHTA and CDR2 as FQGNSA. The V and J ends lost 4 bases and 4 bases, in that order; junction bases with no gene match: 7. The CDR3 bases are TGTGCCAGCAGCTGGGGATTGGACAGGGGCTATGGCTACACCTTC. Protein product: CASSWGLDRGYGYTF.

As concerns this clonotype: This could be a read error, since a much larger clone is one nucleotide away. The rearrangement links TRBV7-2 to TRBJ2-2; 12 bases match TRBD2. Losses at the gene ends were 6 bases for V and 5 bases for J; bases not matched to a gene: 4. The CDR3 length is 15 residues. Germline CDR1 and CDR2: SGHTA and FQGNSA. The CDR3 DNA reads as TGTGCCAGCAGGACTAGCGGGGGATCTACCGGGGAGCTGTTTTTT. As protein: CASRTSGGSTGELFF.

Details on this clonotype: This may be a read error, as it is one base from a much larger clone. Lacking the conserved final phenylalanine or tryptophan, this CDR3 likely reflects a read error. The chain carries TRBV11-2 and TRBJ1-5; TRBD1 aligns across 10 bases. This CDR3 is 15 amino acids long. Unmatched junction bases numbered 3, after V lost 6 bases and J lost 1 base. The germline gives CDR1 SGHAT, CDR2 FQNNGV. The CDR3 loop reads CASSWDRGSNQPQHL. The CDR3 nucleotides read TGTGCCAGCAGTTGGGACAGGGGAAGCAATCAGCCCCAGCATCTT.

Concerning this clonotype: Since a much larger clone is just one base distant, this may be a read error. V is TRBV9 and J is TRBJ1-5; tentative D call: TRBD1 (5 bases). The CDR3 is 15 amino acids. Germline V gene data show CDR1 as SGDLS and CDR2 as YYNGEE. This CDR3 reads CASSVGAGLDQPRHF. In nucleotides, the CDR3 is TGTGCCAGCAGCGTAGGGGCAGGGCTGGATCAGCCCCGGCATTTT.

With regard to this clonotype: Its ends do not fully match the called genes, so a read error is possible. The CDR3 DNA follows: TGCGCCAGCAGCCAAGAGGGGGTAGCTAACTATGGCGACACCTTC. Translating gives CASSQEGVANYGDTF. This rearrangement joins TRBV4-3 to TRBJ1-2; maybe TRBD1 (5 bases). The CDR3 runs 15 residues. The germline V gene has CDR1 LGHNA and CDR2 YSLEER.

This clonotype was detected many times. V is TRBV14 and J is TRBJ1-1, with D perhaps TRBD1 (5 bases). The CDR3 is 17 residues long. The V end lost 0 bases, the J end lost 1 base, and 15 bases lay between the germline ends. Germline V gene lookup returns CDR1 SGHDN and CDR2 FVKESK. The CDR3 is CASSQDGGTTQNTEAFF. Here the CDR3 DNA reads TGTGCCAGCAGCCAAGATGGCGGGACGACTCAGAACACTGAAGCTTTCTTT.

This clonotype was picked up many times. The rearrangement joins TRBV7-2 to TRBJ2-3; either TRBD1 or TRBD2 may supply D (5 bases each). Looked up from germline, CDR1 is SGHTA and CDR2 is FQGNSA. The CDR3 loop spans 15 amino acids. The V and J ends lost 0 bases and 1 base respectively, with 8 bases between them. CDR3 in DNA: TGTGCCAGCAGCTTAGCGGGACCTGGCACAGATACGCAGTATTTT. It translates to CASSLAGPGTDTQYF.

This clonotype occurred many times. The chain links TRBV5-1 to TRBJ1-2, with a weak D call TRBD1 (6 bases). V was pared by 3 bases and J by 6 bases, with 21 bases between. This CDR3 is 16 amino acids long. Germline V gene sequence: CDR1 SGHRS, CDR2 YFSETQ. CDR3 in DNA: TGCGCCAGCAGCTCTTCTAACCCATTAACAGGGCATGGCTACACCTTC. This gives the protein CASSSSNPLTGHGYTF.

This clonotype showed up many times. The CDR3 DNA reads TGCGCCAGCAGCCCTCTCCGGACAGCCTACAATGAGCAGTTCTTC. This sequence encodes CASSPLRTAYNEQFF. This chain joins TRBV4-1 and TRBJ2-1; a possible D gene is TRBD1 (6 bases). Germline CDR1 is MGHRA and CDR2 is YSYEKL. The CDR3 covers 15 residues. V was shortened by 4 bases and J by 2 bases, with 12 bases between the two germline ends.

Ten or more counts support this clonotype. J is TRBJ2-3 and V is TRBV3-1; D unresolved. Trimming removed 2 bases from V and 9 bases from J, with 18 bases in between. CDR1 and CDR2 from the germline V gene are LGHDT and YNNKEL (reference sequence). This CDR3 region has 15 residues. CDR3 nucleotide sequence: TGTGCCAGCAGCCAATTCTCCCTATTAGATGTCACGCAGTATTTT. As protein: CASSQFSLLDVTQYF.

The sample holds many counts of this clonotype. This CDR3 is CASIRGPLNTEAFF. The CDR3 nucleotides read TGTGCCAGCATCAGGGGACCTCTGAACACTGAAGCTTTCTTT. This chain joins TRBV12-3 or TRBV12-4 and TRBJ1-1, with D perhaps matching TRBD1 (6 bases). The CDR3 covers 14 residues. With 7 bases removed from V and 0 bases from J, the gap between germline ends came to 12 bases.

Ten or more counts support this clonotype. V is TRBV2 and J is TRBJ1-5; 8 bases fit TRBD1. Germline assignment: CDR1 SNHLY and CDR2 FYNNEI. The V gene end was trimmed by 6 bases and the J gene end by 7 bases; junction bases not matched to a gene: 17. The CDR3 is 17 residues long. As DNA, the CDR3 is TGTGCCAGCAGAGCCCGCACCGGGACAGGAGGTAAACAGCCCCAGCATTTT. Amino acids: CASRARTGTGGKQPQHF. The variable domain in full, completed from reference TRBV2 and TRBJ1-5, reads EPEVTQTPSHQVTQMGQEVILRCVPISNHLYFYWYRQILGQKVEFLVSFYNNEISEKSEIFDDQFSVERPDGSNFTLKIRSTKLEDSAMYFCASRARTGTGGKQPQHFGDGTRLSIL.

With respect to this clonotype: A much larger clonotype is one base distant, so this may be a read error. The V and J genes are TRBV30 and TRBJ2-7; D gene ambiguous. Germline lookup yields CDR1 GTSNPN and CDR2 SVGIG (reference sequence). The CDR3 consists of 11 residues. Trimming cost V 3 bases and J 5 bases, with 8 bases left between them. CDR3 nucleotide sequence: TGTGCCTGGAGGGTCACCGACGAGCAGTACTTC. Translated: CAWRVTDEQYF.

Only a few counts were recorded for this clonotype. This chain links TRBV20-1 with TRBJ1-1, with unresolved D. Germline assignment: CDR1 DFQATT and CDR2 SNEGSKA (reference sequence). The CDR3 contains 14 residues. V was pared by 0 bases and J by 1 base, with 9 bases between. This chain's CDR3 is CSAREPGRNTEAFF. CDR3 in DNA: TGCAGTGCTAGAGAACCGGGGAGGAACACTGAAGCTTTCTTT.

This clonotype was found many times. V is TRBV28 and J is TRBJ1-6; weak D call: TRBD1 (5 bases). V lost 6 bases and J lost 6, with 15 bases in between. This CDR3 has 15 amino acids. In germline, CDR1 is MDHEN, CDR2 SYDVKM. The CDR3 is CASSPFGGGNSPLHF. CDR3 coding DNA: TGTGCCAGCAGCCCGTTCGGGGGGGGTAATTCACCCCTCCACTTT.

This clonotype occurred many times. The J gene is TRBJ1-2, the V gene TRBV28; possible D gene TRBD1, 5 bases. Germline V gives CDR1 MDHEN, CDR2 SYDVKM. The V and J ends lost 3 bases and 10 bases respectively, with 9 bases between them. The CDR3 covers 11 residues. DNA of the CDR3: TGTGCCAGCAGTTTGGCGGGGGACTACACCTTC. This sequence encodes CASSLAGDYTF.

This clonotype showed up many times. The rearrangement uses TRBV29-1 and TRBJ1-1; D gene unclear. The germline V gene encodes CDR1 SQVTM and CDR2 ANQGSEA. Trimming removed 6 bases from V and 0 bases from J, with 11 bases in between. The CDR3 extends over 13 amino acids. Here the CDR3 reads CSVVGRVNTEAFF. The CDR3 DNA reads as TGCAGCGTGGTAGGACGGGTGAACACTGAAGCTTTCTTT.

The chain carries TRBV20-1 and TRBJ2-3; the D gene is possibly TRBD2 (5 bases). Trimming stripped 4 bases from V and 4 bases from J, with 18 bases between. The length of the CDR3 is 15 residues. The germline CDR1 and CDR2 sequences are DFQATT and SNEGSKA (reference sequence). The CDR3 coding sequence is TGCAGTGCTACCCCTCAGAGGAGGACCCCAGATACGCAGTATTTT. This sequence encodes CSATPQRRTPDTQYF.

This clonotype was observed at least ten times. The chain couples TRBV7-9 to TRBJ1-1; D gene unclear. The germline V gene has CDR1 SEHNR and CDR2 FQNEAQ (reference sequence). CDR3 length: 13 residues. Trimming left V 8 bases short and J 4 bases short, with 14 bases between. In nucleotides, the CDR3 is TGTGCCAGCGTCTATAGTCCTAGCACTGAAGCTTTCTTT. As protein: CASVYSPSTEAFF.

This clonotype was seen ten or more times. The genes are TRBV29-1 and TRBJ2-7, with D possibly being TRBD2 (5 bases). This CDR3 region has 13 residues. V was trimmed by 4 bases and J by 6 bases, leaving 16 bases between them. Germline CDR1 SQVTM, CDR2 ANQGSEA. CDR3 DNA sequence: TGCAGCGTTGTTCCCCCGGGAAAGGGCGAGCAGTACTTC. Its translation: CSVVPPGKGEQYF.

This clonotype has more than one count but fewer than ten. The rearrangement joins TRBV4-1 to TRBJ1-4; D is uncertain. The CDR3 extends over 13 amino acids. Per the germline V gene, CDR1 is MGHRA and CDR2 is YSYEKL. Trimming pared 4 bases from V and 8 bases from J, leaving 11 bases between. The CDR3 nucleotides read TGCGCCAGCAGCCGCTACCACGGGGAAAAACTGTTTTTT. Protein: CASSRYHGEKLFF.